The 8 T cell receptor beta chains below all came from one sample that was sequenced in a study of cytomegalovirus exposure and HLA in healthy donors. PCR primers comprised 60 Vbeta and 13 Jbeta primers. Repertoires were generated with immunoSEQ multiplex PCR, while TCRdb's copy carries only in-frame clones and drops some. Recorded for this sample: some 130,000 clones. The sequenced sample consisted of PBMCs. These TCRs come from a woman aged 40 to 50 in good health and CMV-seronegative.

The genes are TRBV5-1 and TRBJ2-5, with TRBD1 matching 8 bases. The germline V gene has CDR1 SGHRS and CDR2 YFSETQ. This CDR3 contains 14 residues. With 6 bases clipped from V and 5 bases from J, the junction kept 9 bases outside the gene matches. CDR3: CASNRERTGETQYF. CDR3 nucleotide sequence: TGCGCCAGCAACCGAGAAAGGACAGGGGAGACCCAGTACTTC.

The V gene is TRBV7-6, the J gene TRBJ2-5; 16 nucleotides match TRBD2. Looked up from germline, CDR1 is SGHVS and CDR2 is FNYEAQ. With 3 bases clipped from V and 5 bases from J, the junction kept 3 bases outside the gene matches. The CDR3 contains 16 residues. In DNA form, the CDR3 reads TGTGCCAGCAGCTTCGGGACTAGCGGGGGGGAGGAGACCCAGTACTTC. This sequence encodes CASSFGTSGGEETQYF.

The V call is TRBV7-2, the J call TRBJ1-2; D unresolved. The germline V gene encodes CDR1 SGHTA and CDR2 FQGNSA. Trimming pared 6 bases from V and 4 bases from J, leaving 9 bases between. CDR3 length: 12 amino acids. Here the CDR3 DNA reads TGTGCCAGCAGTCAATACGGCTATGGCTACACCTTC. This encodes CASSQYGYGYTF.

V and J are TRBV6-5 and TRBJ2-5; tentative D call: TRBD2 (5 bases). Germline V gives CDR1 MNHEY, CDR2 SVGAGI. Between the trimmed V and J ends, which lost 0 bases and 5 bases, there was a span of 13 bases. The CDR3 runs 15 residues. Here the CDR3 reads CASSYSNRGWETQYF. For the CDR3, the DNA is TGTGCCAGCAGTTACTCGAACCGGGGTTGGGAGACCCAGTACTTC.

The chain combines TRBV28 with TRBJ1-1; TRBD1 is a possible D gene (6 bases). The V gene lost 7 bases and the J gene lost 1 base, with 13 bases spanning the gap. The CDR3 contains 14 residues. Germline CDR1 and CDR2: MDHEN and SYDVKM. CDR3 DNA sequence: TGTGCCAGCACCAAGGGACACGCGAACACTGAAGCTTTCTTT. Residues: CASTKGHANTEAFF.

The chain joins TRBV6-1 to TRBJ1-4; 9 nucleotides match TRBD1. CDR3 length: 14 amino acids. Looked up from germline, CDR1 is MNHNS and CDR2 is SASEGT. V lost 6 bases, J lost 8 bases, and 7 bases stayed unmatched. The CDR3 region is CASRADRGREKLFF. The DNA for the CDR3 is TGTGCCAGCAGGGCGGACAGGGGAAGGGAAAAACTGTTTTTT.

The chain uses TRBV7-9 and TRBJ2-1, with 10 bases fitting TRBD2. The germline V gene encodes CDR1 SEHNR and CDR2 FQNEAQ (reference sequence). The CDR3 totals 14 residues. V lost 5 bases to trimming and J lost 7 bases; unmatched junction nucleotides: 5. This CDR3 is CASSVSGGANEQFF. The CDR3 region has the DNA TGTGCCAGCAGCGTCAGCGGGGGGGCAAATGAGCAGTTCTTC.

The V gene is TRBV29-1, the J gene TRBJ2-5; no clear D. Trimming pared 7 bases from V and 8 bases from J, leaving 17 bases between. CDR1 is SQVTM, CDR2 ANQGSEA, per germline. The CDR3 is 12 residues long. CDR3 region: CSALLLRRTQYF. Here the CDR3 DNA reads TGCAGCGCTCTCCTCCTTCGGAGAACCCAGTACTTC. Looking up the rest from reference TRBV29-1 and TRBJ2-5 gives the full variable domain: SAVISQKPSRDICQRGTSLTIQCQVDSQVTMMFWYRQQPGQSLTLIATANQGSEATYESGFVIDKFPISRPNLTFSTLTVSNMSPEDSSIYLCSALLLRRTQYFGPGTRLLVL.